Listed below are T cell receptor beta chains from one sample, sequenced in a study of T cells in Graves' hyperthyroidism and ophthalmopathy. TCRdb ran MiXCR on the multiplex PCR reads and lists one entry per CDR3 protein. This sample has roughly 640,000 distinct CDR3 sequences, with about a sixth found just once. Sample: blood. Source of these receptors: a middle-aged woman with Graves' ophthalmopathy. Each CDR3 is given with its conserved first and last residue.

j_gene: TRBJ2-7; v_gene: TRBV7-9; CDR3aa: CASSYGASSYEQYF
j_gene: TRBJ2-1; v_gene: TRBV2; CDR3aa: CASSGESSGIVDEQFF
j_gene: TRBJ1-1; v_gene: TRBV6-1; CDR3aa: CASSEPDRVNTEAFF
j_gene: TRBJ2-1; v_gene: TRBV7-9; CDR3aa: CASSLALAGGHEQFF
j_gene: TRBJ2-7; v_gene: TRBV11-2; CDR3aa: CASSLDYEAYEQYF
j_gene: TRBJ2-5; v_gene: TRBV6-1; CDR3aa: CASSLGTSGGETQYF
j_gene: TRBJ2-1; v_gene: TRBV5-1; CDR3aa: CASSLATSGGGEQFF
j_gene: TRBJ2-3; v_gene: TRBV11-2; CDR3aa: CASSPRNTQYF
j_gene: TRBJ2-5; v_gene: TRBV4-1; CDR3aa: CASSLPGAGETQYF
j_gene: TRBJ1-1; v_gene: TRBV20-1; CDR3aa: CSARDLTGGTEAFF
j_gene: TRBJ2-3; v_gene: TRBV5-1; CDR3aa: CASSLVLGPGTDTQYF
j_gene: TRBJ1-2; v_gene: TRBV3-1; CDR3aa: CASSQGVQGTALNYGYTF
j_gene: TRBJ2-1; v_gene: TRBV28; CDR3aa: CASSFGGPYNEQFF
j_gene: TRBJ2-3; v_gene: TRBV5-1; CDR3aa: CASSLSSSTDTQYF
j_gene: TRBJ1-1; v_gene: TRBV7-9; CDR3aa: CASSLIQGQLAFF